Below, 20 T cell receptor beta chains from the same sample are listed, as sequenced in a study of regulatory T cells in long-lasting Graves disease (dated by TCRdb to the early 2020s). According to the study, the label for this sample's time point signals: newly diagnosed GD, antithyroid drugs for less than 3 months. For both TCR sequencing and RNA sequencing, RNA was extracted from PBMCs using TRIzol. Library construction relied on multiplex PCR. Reads for this sample came from an Illumina HiSeq 4000. To build TCR beta libraries, CDR3 regions were amplified by Arm-PCR using iRepertoire HTBI primers. In TCRdb, the public reads were trimmed at Q25 with fastp and aligned with MiXCR, with productive beta chains retained. Each CDR3 protein gets just one entry, which takes the most common genes and DNA from the rows behind it. This sample gives about 620,000 distinct CDR3 sequences in total; less than 20% of them show up just once. The ten largest clonotypes hold about 18% of the sample.

The same sample was also studied in work on T cells in Graves' hyperthyroidism and ophthalmopathy.

The sequencing used peripheral blood mononuclear cells (PBMCs), collected at new diagnosis, from a patient treated with antithyroid drugs. The receptors shown here come from a woman aged 25 to 39 with Graves disease. Donor details come from another sample of the same person, matched by shared clones.

The chain employs TRBV11-1 and TRBJ2-3; 9 bases match TRBD2. The ends lost 0 bases at V and 2 bases at J; junction bases unmatched: 3. Per the germline V gene, CDR1 is SGHAT and CDR2 is FQDESV (reference sequence). This CDR3 is 16 amino acids long. CDR3 nucleotide sequence: TGTGCCAGCAGCTTAGCGTTAGCGGGGGCCACAGATACGCAGTATTTT. Amino acid sequence: CASSLALAGATDTQYF.

The rearrangement links TRBV20-1 to TRBJ2-7; 7 bases agree with TRBD1. The CDR3 has 16 residues. Germline values: CDR1 DFQATT, CDR2 SNEGSKA (reference sequence). The V segment lost 2 bases and the J segment 0 bases; nucleotides outside the gene matches: 10. As DNA, the CDR3 is TGCAGTGCTAGAAAACTACAGGGGCTCTACTCCTACGAGCAGTACTTC. This gives the protein CSARKLQGLYSYEQYF.

The V call is TRBV6-1, the J call TRBJ1-1; D is undetermined. V dropped 7 bases and J dropped 0 bases, with 15 bases sitting between them. The CDR3 sequence is 15 residues long. CDR1 is MNHNS and CDR2 is SASEGT in the germline V gene. The CDR3 DNA is TGTGCCAGCAATCCAGGAAGGCAGATGAACACTGAAGCTTTCTTT. It yields the protein CASNPGRQMNTEAFF.

Concerning this clonotype: A much larger clone lies one base from this, so it may be a read error. This chain joins TRBV5-1 and TRBJ1-4; D gene unclear. The CDR3 runs to 14 residues. V was trimmed by 4 bases and J by 6 bases, leaving 13 bases between them. Looked up from germline, CDR1 is SGHRS and CDR2 is YFSETQ. Here the CDR3 reads CASSPDGPDEKLFF. CDR3 nucleotides: TGCGCCAGCAGCCCGGACGGGCCGGATGAAAAACTGTTTTTT.

The chain couples TRBV19 to TRBJ1-1; 9 bases are a match to TRBD1. Germline CDR1 reads LNHDA; CDR2 reads SQIVND (reference sequence). J was trimmed by 4 bases and V by 7 bases; bases with no gene match: 13. CDR3 size: 16 residues. In DNA form, the CDR3 reads TGTGCCAGTAAGAGTTACGGACAGGGGACAGGCACTGAAGCTTTCTTT. Its protein product is CASKSYGQGTGTEAFF.

The chain employs TRBV19 and TRBJ1-2; D is unresolved. Germline-derived CDR1 and CDR2 are LNHDA and SQIVND (reference sequence). Trimming removed 7 bases from V and 2 bases from J, with 5 bases in between. CDR3 length: 11 amino acids. The CDR3 region is CASMGNYGYTF. The CDR3 region has the DNA TGTGCCAGTATGGGGAACTATGGCTACACCTTC.

There are many counts of this clonotype. This rearrangement joins TRBV28 to TRBJ2-1; 9 bases agree with TRBD2. The V gene's germline CDR1 is MDHEN and CDR2 SYDVKM. With 4 bases clipped from V and 7 bases from J, the junction kept 8 bases outside the gene matches. This CDR3 spans 15 amino acids. This chain's CDR3 is CASSSYSGLANEQFF. CDR3 in DNA: TGTGCCAGCAGTTCATATTCGGGACTAGCTAATGAGCAGTTCTTC. The full variable domain, with the rest looked up from reference TRBV28 and TRBJ2-1, is DVKVTQSSRYLVKRTGEKVFLECVQDMDHENMFWYRQDPGLGLRLIYFSYDVKMKEKGDIPEGYSVSREKKERFSLILESASTNQTSMYLCASSSYSGLANEQFFGPGTRLTVL.

This clonotype was picked up many times. This chain joins TRBV28 and TRBJ2-7; D is possibly TRBD1 (5 bases). The CDR3 sequence is 16 residues long. Germline-derived CDR1 and CDR2 are MDHEN and SYDVKM. V lost 3 bases to trimming and J lost 1 base, with 16 bases between them. In DNA form, the CDR3 reads TGTGCCAGCAGTTTCCCCAATGACAGTTTTTCCTACGAGCAGTACTTC. Translating gives CASSFPNDSFSYEQYF.

This clonotype was seen at least ten times. This chain joins TRBV6-1 and TRBJ1-1, with 11 bases identical to TRBD1. With V trimmed by 6 bases and J by 4 bases, 7 bases remained unmatched. The CDR3 is 15 residues long. CDR1 MNHNS and CDR2 SASEGT come from the germline V gene. The CDR3 reads CASRTLGQGATEAFF. Here the CDR3 DNA reads TGTGCCAGCAGAACCCTCGGACAGGGGGCCACTGAAGCTTTCTTT.

This clonotype occurred many times. The gene calls are TRBV2 and TRBJ1-1; D is unresolved. In germline, CDR1 is SNHLY, CDR2 FYNNEI. The CDR3 extends over 12 amino acids. Trimming took 0 bases from V and 5 from J, leaving 4 bases between them. The CDR3 sequence: CASSEAGTEAFF. DNA for the CDR3: TGTGCCAGCAGTGAAGCGGGGACTGAAGCTTTCTTT.

In this sample, this clonotype turned up a few times. V and J are TRBV3-1 and TRBJ2-7, with D unresolved. The CDR3 sequence is 20 residues long. The germline gives CDR1 LGHDT, CDR2 YNNKEL (reference sequence). Trimming removed 3 bases at V and 0 bases at J, with 27 bases between. The CDR3, as DNA: TGTGCCAGCAGCCAGTCTTTCAATTCCATCTTTACGCTCAGCTCCTACGAGCAGTACTTC. It encodes CASSQSFNSIFTLSSYEQYF.

This clonotype was picked up many times. The V call is TRBV28, the J call TRBJ1-2, with D possibly TRBD1 on 5 matching bases. This CDR3 has 12 amino acids. Looked up from germline, CDR1 is MDHEN and CDR2 is SYDVKM. Trimming stripped 6 bases from V and 4 bases from J, with 9 bases between. Written as DNA, the CDR3 is TGTGCCAGCAGCCCGGGACCCTATGGCTACACCTTC. Its translation is CASSPGPYGYTF.

There are many counts of this clonotype. V is TRBV28 and J is TRBJ2-1; 12 nucleotides match TRBD2. Germline V CDR1 and CDR2: MDHEN, SYDVKM. The CDR3 is made up of 17 amino acids. With 5 bases clipped from V and 4 bases from J, the junction kept 9 bases outside the gene matches. CDR3 sequence: CASSRTSGVSLYNEQFF. DNA of the CDR3: TGTGCCAGCAGTAGGACTAGCGGGGTCTCACTTTACAATGAGCAGTTCTTC. Complete variable domain (other parts from reference TRBV28 and TRBJ2-1): DVKVTQSSRYLVKRTGEKVFLECVQDMDHENMFWYRQDPGLGLRLIYFSYDVKMKEKGDIPEGYSVSREKKERFSLILESASTNQTSMYLCASSRTSGVSLYNEQFFGPGTRLTVL.

Details on this clonotype: A much larger clone differs from this one at a single base, so this may be a read error. This rearrangement joins TRBV6-2 or TRBV6-3 to TRBJ1-4; unclear D gene. V shed 5 bases and J shed 8 bases, with 15 bases lying between them. This CDR3 is 14 amino acids long. Germline V gene data show CDR1 as MNHEY and CDR2 as SVGEGT. Here the CDR3 DNA reads TGTGCCAGCAGTGGAAGGCAGGTTTGGGAAAAACTGTTTTTT. It is translated as CASSGRQVWEKLFF.

V gene TRBV10-3 combines with J gene TRBJ1-2, with TRBD1 matching over 7 bases. Unmatched junction bases numbered 14, after V lost 2 bases and J lost 8 bases. Looked up from germline, CDR1 is ENHRY and CDR2 is SYGVKD. CDR3 length equals 16 residues. This chain's CDR3 is CAISEAGQTLFMGYTF. CDR3 sequence (DNA): TGTGCCATCAGTGAGGCGGGACAGACCCTTTTTATGGGCTACACCTTC.

This clonotype was found many times. V gene TRBV13 combines with J gene TRBJ1-2; 8 bases align to TRBD1. The CDR3 sequence is 13 residues long. Germline V lookup: CDR1 PRHDT, CDR2 FYEKMQ (reference sequence). V lost 5 bases and J lost 8; bases outside the gene matches: 7. The CDR3 bases are TGTGCCAGCAGCGCAGGGGGCGCGAGGGGCTACACCTTC. It yields the protein CASSAGGARGYTF.

This clonotype was picked up many times. This sequence joins TRBV7-8 and TRBJ2-7, with 10 bases that match TRBD1. Germline CDR1 SGHVS, CDR2 FQNEAQ. J was trimmed by 3 bases and V by 5 bases; bases with no gene match: 16. CDR3 length: 18 residues. CDR3 sequence reads: CASSPRDRGSPLHYEQYF. The CDR3 region has the DNA TGTGCCAGCAGCCCGCGGGACAGGGGAAGTCCCCTCCACTACGAGCAGTACTTC.

The V call is TRBV3-1, the J call TRBJ1-6; D gene ambiguous. V was cut by 3 bases and J by 2 bases, with 8 bases left in between. Germline V gene data show CDR1 as LGHDT and CDR2 as YNNKEL (reference sequence). The CDR3 runs to 15 residues. In nucleotides, the CDR3 is TGTGCCAGCAGCCAGGGGAGAACCTATAATTCACCCCTCCACTTT. Protein product: CASSQGRTYNSPLHF.

This clonotype was seen many times. The V call is TRBV5-1, the J call TRBJ2-7, with a tentative D call TRBD2 (6 bases). Germline CDR1 is SGHRS and CDR2 is YFSETQ. This CDR3 spans 11 amino acids. V lost 6 bases and J 7 bases, leaving 11 bases between the germline ends. As DNA, the CDR3 is TGCGCCAGCAAGGCCGCGGGGGAGCAGTACTTC. Translated: CASKAAGEQYF.

This clonotype has a handful of counts. V is TRBV4-1 and J is TRBJ1-4; possibly TRBD1 for D (5 bases). V was trimmed by 3 bases and J by 8 bases, leaving 16 bases between them. The V gene's germline CDR1 is MGHRA and CDR2 YSYEKL. CDR3 length: 15 residues. The CDR3 bases are TGCGCCAGCAGCCAGACCCGGGGGTTTGAGGAAAAACTGTTTTTT. Translated, it gives CASSQTRGFEEKLFF.